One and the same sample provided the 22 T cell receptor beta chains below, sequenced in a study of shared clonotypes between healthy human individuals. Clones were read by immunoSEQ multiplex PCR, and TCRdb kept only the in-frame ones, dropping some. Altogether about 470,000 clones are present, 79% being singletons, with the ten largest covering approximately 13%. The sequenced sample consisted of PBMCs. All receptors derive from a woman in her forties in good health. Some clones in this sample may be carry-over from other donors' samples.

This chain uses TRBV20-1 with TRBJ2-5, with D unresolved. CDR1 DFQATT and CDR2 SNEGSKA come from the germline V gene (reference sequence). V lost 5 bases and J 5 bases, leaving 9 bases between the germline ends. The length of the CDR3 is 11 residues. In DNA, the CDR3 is TGCAGTGCTCTTATTATGGAGACCCAGTACTTC. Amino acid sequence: CSALIMETQYF.

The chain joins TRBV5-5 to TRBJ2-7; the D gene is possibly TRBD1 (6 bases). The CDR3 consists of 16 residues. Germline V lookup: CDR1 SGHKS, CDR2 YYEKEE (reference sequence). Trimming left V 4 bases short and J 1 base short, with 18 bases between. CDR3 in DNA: TGTGCCAGCAGCAATACGGGGTTGGGGGCTTCCTACGAGCAGTACTTC. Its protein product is CASSNTGLGASYEQYF.

CDR3: CASSPWSSNNEQFF. In DNA form, the CDR3 reads TGCGCCAGCAGCCCCTGGTCCAGCAACAATGAGCAGTTCTTC. The rearrangement joins TRBV5-1 to TRBJ2-1; D unclear. The CDR3 spans 14 residues. CDR1 and CDR2 (germline): SGHRS, YFSETQ. Between the trimmed V and J ends, which lost 4 bases and 5 bases, there was a span of 13 bases. Variable domain in full (rest from reference TRBV5-1 and TRBJ2-1): KAGVTQTPRYLIKTRGQQVTLSCSPISGHRSVSWYQQTPGQGLQFLFEYFSETQRNKGNFPGRFSGRQFSNSRSEMNVSTLELGDSALYLCASSPWSSNNEQFFGPGTRLTVL.

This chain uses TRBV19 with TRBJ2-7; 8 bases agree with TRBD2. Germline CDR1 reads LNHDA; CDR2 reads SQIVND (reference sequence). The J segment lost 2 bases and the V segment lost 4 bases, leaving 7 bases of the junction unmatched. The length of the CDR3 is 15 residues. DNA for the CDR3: TGTGCCAGTAGTAATCGGCTAGCGGGCCCCTACGAGCAGTACTTC. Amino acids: CASSNRLAGPYEQYF.

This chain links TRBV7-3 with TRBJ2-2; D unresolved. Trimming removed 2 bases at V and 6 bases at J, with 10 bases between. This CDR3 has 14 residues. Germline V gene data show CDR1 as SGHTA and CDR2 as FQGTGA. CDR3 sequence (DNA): TGTGCCAGCAGCTTACTCTTGCATTCCGGGGAGCTGTTTTTT. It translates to CASSLLLHSGELFF.

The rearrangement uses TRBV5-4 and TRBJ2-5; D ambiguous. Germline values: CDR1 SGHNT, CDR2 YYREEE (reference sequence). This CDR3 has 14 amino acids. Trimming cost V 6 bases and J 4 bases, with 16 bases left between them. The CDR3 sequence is CASTLDPSGETQYF. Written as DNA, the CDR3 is TGTGCCAGCACCCTAGACCCTTCGGGAGAGACCCAGTACTTC.

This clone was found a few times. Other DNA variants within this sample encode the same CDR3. The CDR3 here is CASSVTGANTGELFF. CDR3 nucleotide sequence: TGTGCCAGCAGCGTGACGGGGGCGAACACCGGGGAGCTGTTTTTT. The chain couples TRBV9 to TRBJ2-2; the D gene is possibly TRBD2 (6 bases). The CDR3 is made up of 15 amino acids. Germline assignment: CDR1 SGDLS and CDR2 YYNGEE. Trimming stripped 2 bases from V and 0 bases from J, with 8 bases between.

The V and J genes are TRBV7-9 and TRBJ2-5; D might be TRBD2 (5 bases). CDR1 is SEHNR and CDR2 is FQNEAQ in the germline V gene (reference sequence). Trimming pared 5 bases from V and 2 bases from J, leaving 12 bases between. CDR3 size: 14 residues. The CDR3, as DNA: TGTGCCAGCAGCGAAGCGGAGCGGCAAGAGACCCAGTACTTC. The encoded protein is CASSEAERQETQYF.

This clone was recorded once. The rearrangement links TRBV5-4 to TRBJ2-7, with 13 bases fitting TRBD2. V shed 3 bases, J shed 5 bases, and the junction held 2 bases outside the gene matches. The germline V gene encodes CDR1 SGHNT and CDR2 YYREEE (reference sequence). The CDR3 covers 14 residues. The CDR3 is CASSSTSGRNEQYF. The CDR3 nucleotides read TGTGCCAGCAGCTCGACTAGCGGGAGGAACGAGCAGTACTTC.

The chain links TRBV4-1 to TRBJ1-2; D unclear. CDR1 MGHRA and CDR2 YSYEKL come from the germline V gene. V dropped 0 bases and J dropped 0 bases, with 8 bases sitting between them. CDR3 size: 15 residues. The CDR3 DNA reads TGCGCCAGCAGCCAAGAGTGGCAAGCTAACTATGGCTACACCTTC. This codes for CASSQEWQANYGYTF.

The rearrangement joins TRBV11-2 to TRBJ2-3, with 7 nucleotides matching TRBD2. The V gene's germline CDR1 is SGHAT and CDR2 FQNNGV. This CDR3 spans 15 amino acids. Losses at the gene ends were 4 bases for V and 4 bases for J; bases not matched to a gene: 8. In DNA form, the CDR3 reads TGTGCCAGCAGCTCCTGGGGGGGAGGTGCAGATACGCAGTATTTT. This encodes CASSSWGGGADTQYF.

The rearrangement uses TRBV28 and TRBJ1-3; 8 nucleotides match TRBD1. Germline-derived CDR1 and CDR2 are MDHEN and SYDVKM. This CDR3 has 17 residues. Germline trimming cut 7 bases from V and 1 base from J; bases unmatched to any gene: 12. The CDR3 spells CASMSGGPWVSGNTIYF. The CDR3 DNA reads TGTGCCAGCATGTCAGGGGGCCCCTGGGTTTCTGGAAACACCATATATTTT.

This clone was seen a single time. The CDR3, as DNA: TGTGCCAGCAGTTATATTCAGGGGGCAACCGGCTACACCTTC. Its translation is CASSYIQGATGYTF. The rearrangement uses TRBV6-5 and TRBJ1-2; TRBD1 agrees at 8 bases. Germline V gives CDR1 MNHEY, CDR2 SVGAGI. This CDR3 comprises 14 residues. Unmatched junction bases numbered 8, after V lost 3 bases and J lost 8 bases.

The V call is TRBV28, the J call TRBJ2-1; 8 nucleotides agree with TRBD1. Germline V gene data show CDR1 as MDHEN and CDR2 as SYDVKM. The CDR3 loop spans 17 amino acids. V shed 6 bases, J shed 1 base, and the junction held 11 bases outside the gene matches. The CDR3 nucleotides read TGTGCCAGCAGCCCCCGGACAGGGAGCGGGTCCTACAATGAGCAGTTCTTC. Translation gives CASSPRTGSGSYNEQFF.

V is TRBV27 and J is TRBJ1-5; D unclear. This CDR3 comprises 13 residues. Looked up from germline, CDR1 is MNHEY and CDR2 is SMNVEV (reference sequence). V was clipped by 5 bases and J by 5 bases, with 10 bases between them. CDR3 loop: CASSPSQYQPQHF. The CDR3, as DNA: TGTGCCAGCAGTCCGAGTCAGTATCAGCCCCAGCATTTT.

The CDR3 loop is CASSLTGDWDRRELFF. CDR3 DNA: TGTGCCAGCAGTCTAACAGGGGATTGGGATCGGCGGGAGCTGTTTTTT. V is TRBV28 and J is TRBJ2-2, with 7 positions matching TRBD1. Germline loops: CDR1 MDHEN, CDR2 SYDVKM. Losses at the gene ends were 5 bases for V and 9 bases for J; bases not matched to a gene: 15. This CDR3 spans 16 amino acids.

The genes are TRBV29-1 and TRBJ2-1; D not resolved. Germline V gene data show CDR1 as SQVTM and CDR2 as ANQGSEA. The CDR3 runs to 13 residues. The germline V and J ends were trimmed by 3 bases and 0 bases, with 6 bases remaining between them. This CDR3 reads CSVDPGSYNEQFF. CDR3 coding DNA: TGCAGCGTTGATCCGGGCTCCTACAATGAGCAGTTCTTC.

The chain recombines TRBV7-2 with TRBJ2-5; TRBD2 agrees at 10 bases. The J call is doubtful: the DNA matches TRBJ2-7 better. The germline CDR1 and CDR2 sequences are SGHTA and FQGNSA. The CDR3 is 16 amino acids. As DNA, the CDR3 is TGTGCCAGCAGCCCTTCCCGGACTAGCGGCCTCTACGAGCAGTACTTC. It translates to CASSPSRTSGLYEQYF.

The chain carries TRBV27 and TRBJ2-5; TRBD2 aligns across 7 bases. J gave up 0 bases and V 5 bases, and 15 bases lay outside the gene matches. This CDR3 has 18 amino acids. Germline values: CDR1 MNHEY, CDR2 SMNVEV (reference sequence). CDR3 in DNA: TGTGCCAGCAGTCGAGAGAGGAGCGGGGATATAAACCAAGAGACCCAGTACTTC. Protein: CASSRERSGDINQETQYF.

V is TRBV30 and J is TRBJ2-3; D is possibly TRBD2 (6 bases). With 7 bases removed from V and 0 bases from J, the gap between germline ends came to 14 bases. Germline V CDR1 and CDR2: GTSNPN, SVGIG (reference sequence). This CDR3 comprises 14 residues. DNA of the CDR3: TGTGCCTACGGGAGCCCGGCCAGCACAGATACGCAGTATTTT. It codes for CAYGSPASTDTQYF.

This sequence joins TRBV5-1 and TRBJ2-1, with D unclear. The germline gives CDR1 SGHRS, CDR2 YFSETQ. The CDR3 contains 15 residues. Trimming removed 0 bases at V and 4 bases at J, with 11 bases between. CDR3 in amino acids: CASSLAEVFYNEQFF. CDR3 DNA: TGCGCCAGCAGCTTGGCCGAGGTATTTTACAATGAGCAGTTCTTC.

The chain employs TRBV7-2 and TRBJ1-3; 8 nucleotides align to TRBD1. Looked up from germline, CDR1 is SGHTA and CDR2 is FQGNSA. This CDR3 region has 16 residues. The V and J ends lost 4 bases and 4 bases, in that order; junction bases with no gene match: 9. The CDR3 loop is CASSSVSGGSGNTIYF. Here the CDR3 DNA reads TGTGCCAGCAGCTCAGTCTCAGGGGGCTCAGGAAACACCATATATTTT.